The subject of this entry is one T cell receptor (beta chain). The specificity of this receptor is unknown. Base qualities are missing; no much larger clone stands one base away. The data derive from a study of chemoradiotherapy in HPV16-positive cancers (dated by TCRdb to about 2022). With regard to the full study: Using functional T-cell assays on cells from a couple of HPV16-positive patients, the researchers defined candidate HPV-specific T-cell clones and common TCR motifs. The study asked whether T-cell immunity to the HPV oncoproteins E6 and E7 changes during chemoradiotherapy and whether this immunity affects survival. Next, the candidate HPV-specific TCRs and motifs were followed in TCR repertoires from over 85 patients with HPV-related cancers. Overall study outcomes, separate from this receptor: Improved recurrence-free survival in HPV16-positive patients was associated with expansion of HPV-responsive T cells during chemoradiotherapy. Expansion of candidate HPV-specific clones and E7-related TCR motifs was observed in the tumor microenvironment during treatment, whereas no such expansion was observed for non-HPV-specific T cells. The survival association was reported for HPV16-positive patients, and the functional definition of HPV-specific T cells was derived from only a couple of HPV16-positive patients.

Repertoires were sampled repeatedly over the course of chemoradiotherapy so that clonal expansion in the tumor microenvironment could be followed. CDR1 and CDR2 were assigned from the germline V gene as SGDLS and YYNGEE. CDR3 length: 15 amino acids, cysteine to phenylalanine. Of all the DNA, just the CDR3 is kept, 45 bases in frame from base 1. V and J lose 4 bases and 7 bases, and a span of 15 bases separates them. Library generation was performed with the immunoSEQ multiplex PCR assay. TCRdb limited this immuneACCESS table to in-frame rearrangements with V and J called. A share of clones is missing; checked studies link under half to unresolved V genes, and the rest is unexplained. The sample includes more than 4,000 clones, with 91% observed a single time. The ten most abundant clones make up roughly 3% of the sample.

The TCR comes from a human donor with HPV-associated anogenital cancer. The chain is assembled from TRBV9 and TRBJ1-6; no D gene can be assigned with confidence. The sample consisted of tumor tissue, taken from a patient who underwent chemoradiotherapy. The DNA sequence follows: TGTGCCAGCAGCCATTCCCCGGGATCCAATTCACCCCTCCACTTT. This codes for CASSHSPGSNSPLHF.